These T cell receptor beta chains were read from a single sample in a study of T cells in Graves' hyperthyroidism and ophthalmopathy. TCRdb reprocessed the multiplex PCR reads via MiXCR and lists one record per CDR3 protein. The data hold over 500,000 distinct CDR3 sequences, with around 15% observed a single time. The sample taken for sequencing was blood. These receptors all stem from a woman in her 40s with Graves' hyperthyroidism. Each CDR3 is given with its conserved first and last residue. A D gene is named only where the DNA matches it firmly. Expanded clones get a size class; other rows say once, few or many, or leave the size out.

>many|TRBJ2-2|-|TRBV20-1
TGCAGTGCTAGGGTAGACACCGGGGAGCTGTTTTTT
CSARVDTGELFF
>-|TRBJ2-7|-|TRBV4-1
TGCGCCAGCAGCCCGATCACAGCAGACTACGAGCAGTACTTC
CASSPITADYEQYF
>few|TRBJ2-1|-|TRBV5-6
TGTGCCAGCAGCTTGGTTTTTGAGCAGTTCTTC
CASSLVFEQFF
>many|TRBJ1-4|-|TRBV2
TGTGCCAGCAGTAAACGGGAAATACTGTTTTTT
CASSKREILFF
>-|TRBJ2-2|TRBD2|TRBV2
TGTGCCACCCCCAACTCCGGGACTAGCGGGGAGAGGAGGCCCGGGGAGCTGTTTTTT
CATPNSGTSGERRPGELFF
>many|TRBJ2-1|-|TRBV7-8
TGTGCCAGCAGCCCCCGACTAGTGTCCTACAATGAGCAGTTCTTC
CASSPRLVSYNEQFF
>-|TRBJ2-5|TRBD1|TRBV7-9
TGTGCCAGCAGCCCAGTACAGGGGAAGGAGACCCAGTACTTC
CASSPVQGKETQYF
>many|TRBJ2-5|-|TRBV28
TGTGCCAGCAGCCCCAGCCAGGTCCAAGAGACCCAGTACTTC
CASSPSQVQETQYF
>many|TRBJ1-3|-|TRBV9
TGTGCCAGCAGCCCCGAGGGGGGACCCTCTGGAAACACCATATATTTT
CASSPEGGPSGNTIYF
>many|TRBJ2-7|-|TRBV5-1
TGCGCCAGCAGCTTGGCAGGGGGGGGAGTCTTCTACGAGCAGTACTTC
CASSLAGGGVFYEQYF
>-|TRBJ2-7|-|TRBV10-3
TGTGCCATCTCGACGAGGGGCTCCTACGAGCAGTACTTC
CAISTRGSYEQYF
>many|TRBJ2-7|-|TRBV20-1
TGCAGTGCTAGAGATCAAGCGGCGCAGTACTTC
CSARDQAAQYF
>-|TRBJ2-7|TRBD1|TRBV27
TGTGCCAGCAGCCAACAGGGGGTGACCTACGAGCAGTACTTC
CASSQQGVTYEQYF
>-|TRBJ2-2|TRBD1|TRBV6-1
TGTGCCAGCAGTACCCGGGACAGGGGTAACACCGGGGAGCTGTTTTTT
CASSTRDRGNTGELFF
>few|TRBJ2-3|-|TRBV30
TGTGCCTGGAGCACGGGAGCCCCAGATACGCAGTATTTT
CAWSTGAPDTQYF
>-|TRBJ1-5|-|TRBV10-3
TGTGCCATCAACCGACAGGCTGATCAGCCCCAGCATTTT
CAINRQADQPQHF
>few|TRBJ2-2|TRBD2|TRBV28
TGTGCCAGCAGTCCACGGACTAGCGGGATCACCGGGGAGCTGTTTTTT
CASSPRTSGITGELFF
>few|TRBJ2-7|-|TRBV20-1
TGCAGTGCTCCGAATAAAATGACAGGCTACGAGCAGTACTTC
CSAPNKMTGYEQYF
>-|TRBJ1-6|-|TRBV10-3
TGTGCCATCAGTGAGCCAAAGGCCGGTACAGGGTATAATTCACCCCTCCACTTT
CAISEPKAGTGYNSPLHF
>-|TRBJ2-1|-|TRBV3-1
TGTGCCAGCAGCCAAGTGGAACCCACGGGGCACAATGAGCAGTTCTTC
CASSQVEPTGHNEQFF
>many|TRBJ2-1|-|TRBV6-2/TRBV6-3
TGTGCCAGCAGTTACTGGGCGGAGAGTTCCTACAATGAGCAGTTCTTC
CASSYWAESSYNEQFF
>many|TRBJ2-5|-|TRBV6-1
TGTGCCAGCAGTGATCTAGGGGCAGGGGCAGAGACCCAGTACTTC
CASSDLGAGAETQYF
>-|TRBJ2-2|-|TRBV6-1
TGTGCCAGCAGTGAAGCCCATTTTGCCGGGGAGCTGTTTTTT
CASSEAHFAGELFF
>few|TRBJ1-1|-|TRBV15
TGTGCCACCAGGCAGGGAACGGCTGAAGCTTTCTTT
CATRQGTAEAFF
>-|TRBJ2-1|TRBD1|TRBV6-1
TGTGCCAGCAGGTGGGGACAGGGTTCCAATGAGCAGTTCTTC
CASRWGQGSNEQFF
>many|TRBJ2-1|TRBD2|TRBV5-1
TGCGCCAGCAGCTTGTTCAGTATCAGCGGGAGATCAGAGAATGAGCAGTTCTTC
CASSLFSISGRSENEQFF
>-|TRBJ2-1|TRBD1|TRBV20-1
TGCAGTGCCAGCAGGCCTCCCGGGACAGCTTACAATGAGCAGTTCTTC
CSASRPPGTAYNEQFF
>many|TRBJ2-7|-|TRBV20-1
TGCAGTGCTCTACCCCTGGACAAGGATAGCGACGAGCAGTACTTC
CSALPLDKDSDEQYF
>-|TRBJ1-2|-|TRBV7-9
TGTGCCAGCAGCGGGGGAGGTCAGAACGGCTACACCTTC
CASSGGGQNGYTF
>many|TRBJ2-1|-|TRBV5-6
TGTGCCAGCAGCCATTGGCTCTACAATGAGCAGTTCTTC
CASSHWLYNEQFF
>many|TRBJ1-4|-|TRBV27
TGTGCCAGCAGTTTCCAGGGTAGCGAAAAACTGTTTTTT
CASSFQGSEKLFF
>-|TRBJ2-2|TRBD2|TRBV20-1
TGCAGTGCTAGAGGTCCTAGCGGGACAGGGGAGCTGTTTTTT
CSARGPSGTGELFF
>many|TRBJ2-7|-|TRBV2
TGTGCCAGCAGTGAGGTTCAAGCCCACTACGAGCAGTACTTC
CASSEVQAHYEQYF
>-|TRBJ2-7|TRBD2|TRBV7-9
TGTGCCAGCAGTGAGGGGGGACTAGCGTTATCCTACGAGCAGTACTTC
CASSEGGLALSYEQYF
>-|TRBJ1-2|TRBD1|TRBV19
TGTGCCAGTAGTCTTACAGGGGTAGGAAACTATGGCTACACCTTC
CASSLTGVGNYGYTF
>few|TRBJ2-7|-|TRBV3-1
TGTGCCAGCAGCCCGAAGGGGGGGCACGAGCAGTACTTC
CASSPKGGHEQYF
>many|TRBJ2-7|TRBD1|TRBV5-1
TGCGCCAGCAGCTTGTTAGGGACAGGGTCCTACGAGCAGTACTTC
CASSLLGTGSYEQYF